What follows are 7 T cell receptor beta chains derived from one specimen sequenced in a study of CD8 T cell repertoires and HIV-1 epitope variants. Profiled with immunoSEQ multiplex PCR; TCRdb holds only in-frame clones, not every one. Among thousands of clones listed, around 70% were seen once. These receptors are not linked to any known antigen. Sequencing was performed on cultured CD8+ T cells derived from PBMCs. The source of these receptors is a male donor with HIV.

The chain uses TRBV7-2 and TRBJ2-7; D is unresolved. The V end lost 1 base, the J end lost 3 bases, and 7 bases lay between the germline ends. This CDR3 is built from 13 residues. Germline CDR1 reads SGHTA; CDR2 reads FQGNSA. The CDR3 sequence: CASSLGTVYEQYF. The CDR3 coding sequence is TGTGCCAGCAGCTTAGGGACCGTCTACGAGCAGTACTTC.

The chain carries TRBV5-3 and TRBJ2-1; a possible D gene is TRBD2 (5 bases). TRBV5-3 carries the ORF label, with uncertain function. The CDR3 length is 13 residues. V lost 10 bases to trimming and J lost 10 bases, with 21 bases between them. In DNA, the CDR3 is TGTGCCCTTCCGGGGATCCGTTCGTGGGAGCAGTTCTTC. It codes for CALPGIRSWEQFF.

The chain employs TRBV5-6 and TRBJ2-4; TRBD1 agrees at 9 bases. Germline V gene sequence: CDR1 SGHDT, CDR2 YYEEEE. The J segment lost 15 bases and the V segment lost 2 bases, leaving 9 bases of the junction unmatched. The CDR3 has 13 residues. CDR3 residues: CASSLGTGTGMYF. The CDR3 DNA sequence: TGTGCCAGCAGCTTAGGAACCGGGACAGGGATGTACTTC.

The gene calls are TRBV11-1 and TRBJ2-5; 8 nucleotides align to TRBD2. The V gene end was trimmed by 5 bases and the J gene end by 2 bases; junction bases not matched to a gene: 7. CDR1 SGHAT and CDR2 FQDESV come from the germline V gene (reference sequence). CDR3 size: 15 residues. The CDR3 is CASSPAPSGQETQYF. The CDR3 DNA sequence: TGTGCCAGCAGCCCCGCCCCTAGCGGGCAAGAGACCCAGTACTTC. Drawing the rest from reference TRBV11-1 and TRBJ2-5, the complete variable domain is EAEVAQSPRYKITEKSQAVAFWCDPISGHATLYWYRQILGQGPELLVQFQDESVVDDSQLPKDRFSAERLKGVDSTLKIQPAELGDSAMYLCASSPAPSGQETQYFGPGTRLLVL.

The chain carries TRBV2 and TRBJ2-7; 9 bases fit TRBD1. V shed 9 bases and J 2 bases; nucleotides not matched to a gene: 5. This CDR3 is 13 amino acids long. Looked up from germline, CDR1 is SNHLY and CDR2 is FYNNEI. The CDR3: CARTGTGPYEQYF. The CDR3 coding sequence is TGTGCCAGAACTGGGACAGGGCCCTACGAGCAGTACTTC.

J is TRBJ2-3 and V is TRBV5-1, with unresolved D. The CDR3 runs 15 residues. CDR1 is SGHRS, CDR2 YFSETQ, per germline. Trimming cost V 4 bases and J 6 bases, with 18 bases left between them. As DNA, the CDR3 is TGCGCCAGCAGCCCGGACGGGTTTCTGGCGGATACGCAGTATTTT. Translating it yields CASSPDGFLADTQYF.

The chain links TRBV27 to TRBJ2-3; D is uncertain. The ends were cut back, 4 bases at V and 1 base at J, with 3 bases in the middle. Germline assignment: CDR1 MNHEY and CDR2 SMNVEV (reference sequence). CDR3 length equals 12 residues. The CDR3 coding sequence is TGTGCCAGCAGTTATGGCACAGATACGCAGTATTTT. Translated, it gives CASSYGTDTQYF.